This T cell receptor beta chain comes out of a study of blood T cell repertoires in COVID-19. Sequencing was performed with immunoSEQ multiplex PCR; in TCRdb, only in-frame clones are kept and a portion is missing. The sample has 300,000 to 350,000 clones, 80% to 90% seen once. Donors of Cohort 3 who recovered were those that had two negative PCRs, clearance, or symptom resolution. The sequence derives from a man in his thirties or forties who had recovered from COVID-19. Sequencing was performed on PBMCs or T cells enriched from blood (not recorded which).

Here the CDR3 DNA reads TGTGCCACCTACAGGGCCCATGGCTACACCTTC. This translates into CATYRAHGYTF. The V and J genes are TRBV28 and TRBJ1-2, with D possibly being TRBD1 (6 bases). V shed 10 bases and J shed 6 bases, with 12 bases lying between them. This CDR3 has 11 residues. Germline CDR1 reads MDHEN; CDR2 reads SYDVKM.